This T cell receptor (beta chain) was recovered during a study of T cells in Graves' hyperthyroidism and ophthalmopathy. Between the trimmed V and J ends, which lost 7 bases and 3 bases, there was a span of 13 bases. The CDR3 runs to 13 residues. Germline V gene sequence: CDR1 SGDLS, CDR2 YYNGEE. It was RNA transcripts that yielded the amplified TCR beta CDR3 regions. The HTBI set primed first-round TCR CDR3 RT-PCR. One entry per CDR3 protein results from TCRdb running MiXCR on the multiplex PCR reads. The sample has hundreds of thousands of distinct CDR3 sequences; more than 30% are singletons. Exclusion of patients followed from uncontrolled infection, other autoimmune disease, pregnancy or lactation. For the diagnoses, clinical symptoms, serum thyroxine and TRAb, thyroid ultrasound and orbital computed tomography were used. Around 10 ml fresh peripheral blood yielded the PBMCs. This clonotype came up a few times.

Sequenced input: blood. The genes are TRBV9 and TRBJ2-5; TRBD2 is a possible D gene (7 bases). The source of this sequence is a man aged 18 to 29 with Graves' hyperthyroidism. In nucleotides, the CDR3 is TGTGCCAGCCGGGGGGCGAGCGAAGAGACCCAGTACTTC. Protein: CASRGASEETQYF.